This T cell receptor beta chain appears in the sequencing data of a study of T cell repertoires in cytomegalovirus infection. This clonotype was counted a few times. Antigen specificity is unknown. TCRdb re-called the reads with MiXCR, one entry per CDR3 protein. The sample has hundreds of thousands of distinct CDR3 sequences, approximately 25% seen once. This CDR3 has 14 residues. V gave up 1 base and J gave up 6 bases, with 9 bases separating them. Germline CDR1 reads SGHVS; CDR2 reads FQNEAQ. Regarding the study as a whole: HLA-C-restricted, CMV-specific TCR beta clonotypes were dominant ex vivo.

This sequence was found in a human donor in good health (CMV status not recorded). Some clones in this sample may be carry-over from other donors' samples. Sequencing input: CD8+ T cells from PBMCs. This chain joins TRBV7-8 and TRBJ2-2, with D perhaps TRBD2 (6 bases). The DNA of the CDR3 is TGTGCCAGCAGCTTAGGAGGAGGGGCCGGGGAGCTGTTTTTT. Protein sequence: CASSLGGGAGELFF.